What follows describes a single T cell receptor (beta chain). Which antigen it targets is not known. Base-call qualities are not available, and no considerably larger clone is one nucleotide away. This entry comes from a study of beta chain features in type 1 diabetes (dated by TCRdb to the late 2010s). Broadly, across the study: Patients and healthy donors did not differ in mean age, gender distribution, total cell number or subset yield. In the study, TCRB repertoires of sorted circulating CD4+ T cell subsets from recently diagnosed type 1 diabetes patients were compared with those of matched healthy donors. Across all samples, roughly 110,000,000 sorted cells were examined, and cell number per subset correlated strongly with RNA yield. Regulatory and stem cell-like memory subsets were isolated from only 8 patients and roughly 8 healthy donors, whereas naive and central memory subsets came from all 30 or so donors. The paper as a whole reports these results and caveats: At VDJ recombination sites, type 1 diabetes patients had fewer insertions and more deleted nucleotides, which implies abnormalities in thymic rearrangement. PCR may preferentially amplify shorter templates, but because patient and control samples were amplified and corrected together, any resulting skew would affect both groups equally. A moderate but significant shortening of TCRB CDR3 length was observed in type 1 diabetes patients in all four CD4+ subsets. Because the HLA sub-analyses included only small numbers of individuals, any influence of HLA type on TCRB rearrangement was left unresolved. Naive, central memory and regulatory TCRB repertoires appeared to be more similar among patients than among healthy donors. Sequencing cDNA rather than genomic DNA could over-represent highly expressing activated cells, although activation and CD3 levels did not differ between groups.

A single peripheral blood draw of approximately 0.11 L on average was collected from each donor into heparinised tubes. A BD FACSAria II was used to sort naive, central memory, regulatory and stem cell-like memory CD4+ T cells with a panel that included CD45RO, CCR7, CD25, CD127, CD95 and CD27. Every sorted population had a purity above 95%. PBMCs were isolated immediately by Lymphoprep density gradient centrifugation and stained directly without culture. To minimize batch effects, samples were stained and sorted in pairs, one healthy donor with one patient per experiment. The entire amount of isolated RNA was reverse transcribed using the High Capacity cDNA Reverse Transcription Kit, so the sequenced TCRB transcripts were expressed ones. Deep immunoSEQ sequencing was performed on naive, central memory and regulatory T cell samples, with an average of about 4 million total reads per sample. After sorted cells were lysed in RLT buffer, RNA was extracted with DNase-treated RNeasy Micro or Mini kits, with the choice depending on cell number. Each cell subset was processed on its own to prevent cross-contamination, while patient and healthy donor samples were processed together. The immunoSEQ multiplex PCR was used to amplify TCRB sequences from cDNA, yielding 87-bp fragments that span the CDR3 region. Sequencing of the amplicons was done on the Illumina HiSeq platform. As for the authors' bioinformatics: PCR bias was computationally corrected using synthetic template baselines, reads within Hamming distance 2 were collapsed, and singletons that could not be merged were discarded. By aligning reads against IMGT, V, D and J genes, CDR3 length, and insertions or deletions at six rearrangement sites were assigned. Within each subset, clonotype counts were normalized to the number of sorted cells before true diversity and Gini coefficients were calculated with the tcR R package. The overlap coefficient, calculated on TCRB nucleotide sequences, was used to measure repertoire sharing. As a proxy for the pre-selection repertoire, out-of-frame TCRB sequences from naive cells were analyzed. TCRdb carries this immuneACCESS record with in-frame sequences only. Its versions omit some clonotypes, under half of them owing to an unresolved V gene in the studies checked, with the rest unexplained. The V and J calls and the clone size are those of that table, but D and trimming were determined from the DNA. The sample table lists around 690,000 clones, 9.5% to 15% of them with a count of one. Around 0.12% of the sample is in the top ten clones.

The junction shows trimming of 4 bases on V and 5 bases on J, and the gene matches do not reach 6 bases of it. Including cysteine and phenylalanine, the CDR3 has 14 amino acids. The entry retains the CDR3 DNA only, 42 bases that are in frame from base 1. The germline V gene specifies SGDLS as CDR1 and YYNGEE as CDR2. The clonotype was recovered from a man aged 25 to 45 with type 1 diabetes. What was sequenced was naive CD4+ T cells from blood. The meaning of the sample's cell subset or site label: true naive CD4+ T cells. This chain is built from TRBV9 and TRBJ2-1; 7 nucleotides in the junction match TRBD1. This receptor carries the CDR3 CASSRSGGNNEQFF. The base sequence is TGTGCCAGCAGCCGATCAGGGGGAAACAATGAGCAGTTCTTC.